This record covers a single T cell receptor (beta chain). Sequenced by immunoSEQ multiplex PCR; TCRdb stores in-frame clones only, minus some. The sample gives 53,000 or so clones, approximately 76% of which show up once; more than 9.5% is in the top ten. This sample is part of a study of radiotherapy plus CTLA-4 blockade in lung cancer. Overall study: Objective response rate was 18%; disease control rate, approximately 33%.

The specimen was peripheral blood, collected from a patient treated with radiotherapy plus ipilimumab. The source of this sequence is a human donor with non-small cell lung cancer who had stable disease on radiotherapy plus ipilimumab.

CDR3 in amino acids: CASSYVLQSGYYEQYF. In DNA, the CDR3 is TGTGCCAGCAGTTACGTTCTCCAGTCCGGCTACTACGAGCAGTACTTC. V gene TRBV6-6 combines with J gene TRBJ2-7; D is undetermined. The CDR3 contains 16 residues. In germline, CDR1 is MNHNY, CDR2 SVGAGI (reference sequence). V lost 2 bases and J lost 3, with 17 bases in between.